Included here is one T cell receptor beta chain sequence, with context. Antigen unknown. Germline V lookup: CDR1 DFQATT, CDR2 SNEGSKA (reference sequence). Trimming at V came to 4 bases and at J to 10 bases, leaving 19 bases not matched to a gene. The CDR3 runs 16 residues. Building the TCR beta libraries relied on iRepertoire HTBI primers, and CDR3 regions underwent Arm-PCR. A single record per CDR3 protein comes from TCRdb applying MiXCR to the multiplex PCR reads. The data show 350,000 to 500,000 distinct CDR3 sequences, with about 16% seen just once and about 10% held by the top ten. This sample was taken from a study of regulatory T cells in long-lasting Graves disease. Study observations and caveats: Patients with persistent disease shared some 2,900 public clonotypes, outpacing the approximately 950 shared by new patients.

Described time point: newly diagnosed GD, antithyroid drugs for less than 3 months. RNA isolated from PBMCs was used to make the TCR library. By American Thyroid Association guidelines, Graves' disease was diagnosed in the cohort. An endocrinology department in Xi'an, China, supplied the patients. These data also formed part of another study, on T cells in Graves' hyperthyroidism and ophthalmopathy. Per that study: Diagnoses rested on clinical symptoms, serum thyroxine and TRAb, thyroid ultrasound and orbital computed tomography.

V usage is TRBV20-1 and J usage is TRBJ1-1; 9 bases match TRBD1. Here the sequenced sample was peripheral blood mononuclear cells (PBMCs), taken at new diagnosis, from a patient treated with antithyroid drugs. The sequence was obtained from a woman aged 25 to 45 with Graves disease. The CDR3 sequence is CSATPTGGGFRGVAFF. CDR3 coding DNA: TGCAGTGCTACCCCGACAGGGGGTGGGTTTCGGGGTGTAGCTTTCTTT.